This record looks at one T cell receptor (beta chain) sequence and its context. Its antigen is not identified. Reverse transcribing all isolated RNA meant expressed TCRB transcripts were sequenced. Using immunoSEQ multiplex PCR, the repertoire was profiled, and TCRdb retains in-frame clones only, with some absent. In the table there are 200,000 to 250,000 clones, 68% of which are singletons. This entry belongs to a study of beta chain features in type 1 diabetes. Overall study findings and caveats: In the patient group, naive, central memory and Treg TCRB repertoires seemed more alike than in the healthy donor group. Insertion counts at VDJ junctions were lower in type 1 diabetes patients, who also showed more deletions there. These data did not resolve whether HLA type affects TCRB rearrangement.

Purities over 95% were achieved in all sorted populations. The source is a man aged 30 to 45 in good health. What was sequenced was naive CD4+ T cells from blood.

CDR3 DNA sequence: TGCGCCAGCAGCCAAGGAAGGGGACAGAGTTACGAGCAGTACTTC. Its protein is CASSQGRGQSYEQYF. The J gene is TRBJ2-7, the V gene TRBV4-1; 7 positions agree with TRBD1. J gave up 4 bases and V 1 base, and 7 bases lay outside the gene matches. There are 15 residues in the CDR3. Germline loops: CDR1 MGHRA, CDR2 YSYEKL.